One and the same sample provided the 13 T cell receptor beta chains below, sequenced in a study of CD8+CD57+ T cells in acquired aplastic anemia. For sequencing, patients were chosen who had shown expansion of CD8+CD57+ cells by flow cytometry. The study profiled TCR beta VDJ and CDR3 using genomic DNA as template. TCRdb called the reads again in MiXCR, with one record for every CDR3 protein. The sample contains approximately 220,000 distinct CDR3 sequences, around half of which appear only once. Specimen: sorted CD4+, CD8+, or CD8+CD57+ T cells (not recorded which) from PBMCs. The receptors stem from a human donor with aplastic anemia.

This clonotype was found many times. This chain uses TRBV7-9 with TRBJ1-2; D unclear. CDR1 is SEHNR and CDR2 is FQNEAQ in the germline V gene (reference sequence). CDR3 length: 15 residues. Trimming took 5 bases from V and 6 from J, leaving 19 bases between them. In DNA form, the CDR3 reads TGTGCCAGCAGCAAAGAGCCTACTGCGGGGAATGGCTACACCTTC. Residues: CASSKEPTAGNGYTF.

At least ten counts were recorded for this clonotype. The CDR3 loop is CASSQDDRGSTEQYF. CDR3 sequence (DNA): TGTGCCAGCAGCCAAGATGACAGGGGATCCACCGAGCAGTACTTC. The chain has TRBV4-2 and TRBJ2-7, with 8 bases identical to TRBD1. The CDR3 runs 15 residues. The V gene end was trimmed by 0 bases and the J gene end by 6 bases; junction bases not matched to a gene: 7. Germline values: CDR1 LGHNA, CDR2 YNFKEQ.

At least ten counts were recorded for this clonotype. V usage is TRBV5-1 and J usage is TRBJ2-1, with D unclear. The germline V gene encodes CDR1 SGHRS and CDR2 YFSETQ. Trimming took 1 base from V and 5 from J, leaving 7 bases between them. This CDR3 spans 13 amino acids. The CDR3 nucleotides are TGCGCCAGCAGCTTGTCCGGCCACAATGAGCAGTTCTTC. Translated, it gives CASSLSGHNEQFF.

This rearrangement joins TRBV2 to TRBJ1-2; D unclear. The CDR3 spans 13 residues. The germline V gene encodes CDR1 SNHLY and CDR2 FYNNEI. V gave up 6 bases and J gave up 2 bases, with 10 bases separating them. The DNA of the CDR3 is TGTGCCAGCAGGTACCGCACAAACTATGGCTACACCTTC. Translated: CASRYRTNYGYTF.

This clonotype was picked up a small number of times. The genes are TRBV10-3 and TRBJ2-2, with 7 bases matching TRBD2. The CDR3 runs 14 residues. Germline loops: CDR1 ENHRY, CDR2 SYGVKD. Trimming took 4 bases from V and 6 from J; bases not matched to a gene: 5. This chain's CDR3 is CAISGRDYAGELFF. DNA for the CDR3: TGTGCCATCAGTGGCCGGGACTATGCCGGGGAGCTGTTTTTT.

The V gene is TRBV6-1, the J gene TRBJ1-3; 9 bases agree with TRBD1. The CDR3 extends over 16 amino acids. CDR1 is MNHNS and CDR2 is SASEGT in the germline V gene. Losses at the gene ends were 3 bases for V and 4 bases for J; bases not matched to a gene: 7. In DNA, the CDR3 is TGTGCCAGCAGTGATCGGACAGGGGAAAAAGGAAACACCATATATTTT. This codes for CASSDRTGEKGNTIYF.

Comments on this clonotype: It may be a read error: a sequence one base away is much more abundant. The chain carries TRBV5-1 and TRBJ1-1, with TRBD1 matching over 9 bases. From germline, CDR1 is SGHRS and CDR2 YFSETQ. The CDR3 runs to 13 residues. The CDR3 reads CASKRTGGSEALF. Here the CDR3 DNA reads TGTGCCAGCAAACGTACAGGGGGCTCTGAAGCTCTCTTT.

This clonotype was recorded many times. The chain recombines TRBV19 with TRBJ1-5; 9 bases are shared with TRBD1. Germline V gene data show CDR1 as LNHDA and CDR2 as SQIVND (reference sequence). The CDR3 runs 15 residues. J lost 3 bases, V lost 8 bases, and 8 bases had no gene match. The CDR3: CASWDRASNNQPQHF. CDR3 nucleotides: TGTGCCAGTTGGGACAGGGCCTCTAACAATCAGCCCCAGCATTTT.

A remark on this clonotype: A much larger clone sits a single nucleotide away, making a read error possible. The CDR3 end shows no conserved phenylalanine or tryptophan, and so a read error is likely. The chain has TRBV4-1 and TRBJ2-7; tentative D call: TRBD2 (5 bases). Germline V gene lookup returns CDR1 MGHRA and CDR2 YSYEKL. Trimming took off 1 base at V and 2 bases at J, with 12 bases between the two ends. This CDR3 is built from 15 residues. CDR3 amino acids: CASSQVAAEAYEQYL. In DNA form, the CDR3 reads TGCGCCAGCAGCCAAGTCGCAGCGGAGGCCTACGAGCAGTACCTC.

There are many counts of this clonotype. The chain links TRBV27 to TRBJ1-2; 7 bases align to TRBD1. Per germline, CDR1 MNHEY and CDR2 SMNVEV (reference sequence). The ends lost 5 bases at V and 5 bases at J; junction bases unmatched: 5. The length of the CDR3 is 13 residues. CDR3 sequence (DNA): TGTGCCAGCAGTGGACAGGACTATTATGGCTACACCTTC. It codes for CASSGQDYYGYTF.

This clonotype appeared many times. DNA of the CDR3: TGTGCCAGCAGCTACTCCAGGGGCCGGGATAACTATGGCTACACCTTC. Residues: CASSYSRGRDNYGYTF. The gene calls are TRBV7-9 and TRBJ1-2, with a tentative D call TRBD1 (6 bases). The CDR3 spans 16 residues. Trimming took 4 bases from V and 1 from J, leaving 16 bases between them. CDR1 SEHNR and CDR2 FQNEAQ come from the germline V gene (reference sequence).

This clonotype came up a few times. This chain joins TRBV20-1 and TRBJ2-3; no reliable D call. In germline, CDR1 is DFQATT, CDR2 SNEGSKA (reference sequence). The CDR3 contains 13 residues. The ends were cut back, 6 bases at V and 0 bases at J, with 10 bases in the middle. The CDR3 loop is CSAYYFSTDTQYF. As DNA, the CDR3 is TGCAGTGCATACTACTTTAGCACAGATACGCAGTATTTT.

V and J are TRBV30 and TRBJ1-2; 7 nucleotides match TRBD1. The J segment lost 6 bases and the V segment lost 2 bases, leaving 6 bases of the junction unmatched. This CDR3 spans 13 amino acids. Germline values: CDR1 GTSNPN, CDR2 SVGIG (reference sequence). CDR3 DNA: TGTGCCTGGAGTCCGGACAGGAGAAATGGCTACACCTTC. Translation: CAWSPDRRNGYTF. Together with reference TRBV30 and TRBJ1-2, the CDR3 gives the full variable domain: SQTIHQWPATLVQPVGSPLSLECTVEGTSNPNLYWYRQAAGRGLQLLFYSVGIGQISSEVPQNLSASRPQDRQFILSSKKLLLSDSGFYLCAWSPDRRNGYTFGSGTRLTVV.